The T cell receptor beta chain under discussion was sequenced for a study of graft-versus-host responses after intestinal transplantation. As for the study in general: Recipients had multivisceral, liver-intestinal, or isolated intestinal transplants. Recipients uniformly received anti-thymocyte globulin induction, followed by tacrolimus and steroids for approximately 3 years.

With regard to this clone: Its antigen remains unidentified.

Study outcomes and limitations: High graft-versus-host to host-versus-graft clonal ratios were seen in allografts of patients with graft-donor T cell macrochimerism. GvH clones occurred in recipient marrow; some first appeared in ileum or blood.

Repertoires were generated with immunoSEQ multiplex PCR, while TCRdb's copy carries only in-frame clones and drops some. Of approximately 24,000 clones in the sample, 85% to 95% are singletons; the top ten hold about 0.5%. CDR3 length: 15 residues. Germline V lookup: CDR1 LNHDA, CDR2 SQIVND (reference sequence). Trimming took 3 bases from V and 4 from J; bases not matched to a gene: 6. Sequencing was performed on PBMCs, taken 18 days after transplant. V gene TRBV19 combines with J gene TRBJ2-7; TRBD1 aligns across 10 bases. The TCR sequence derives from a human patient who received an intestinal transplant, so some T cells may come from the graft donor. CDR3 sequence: CASSMGQGIIYEQYF. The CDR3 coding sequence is TGTGCCAGTAGTATGGGACAGGGGATAATATACGAGCAGTACTTC.